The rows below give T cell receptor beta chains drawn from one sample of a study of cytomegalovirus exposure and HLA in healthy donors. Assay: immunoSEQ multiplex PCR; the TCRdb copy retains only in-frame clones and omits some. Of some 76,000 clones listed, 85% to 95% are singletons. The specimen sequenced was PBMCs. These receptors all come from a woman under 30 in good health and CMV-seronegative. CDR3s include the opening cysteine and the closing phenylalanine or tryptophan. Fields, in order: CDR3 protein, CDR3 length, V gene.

cdr3_aa: CAIKGTGGFGQFF
cdr3_length: 13
v_call: TRBV10-3

cdr3_aa: CAIREGTGGYGYTF
cdr3_length: 14
v_call: TRBV10-3

cdr3_aa: CAWSGSSSETQYF
cdr3_length: 13
v_call: TRBV30

cdr3_aa: CASSVSLGQETQYF
cdr3_length: 14
v_call: TRBV9

cdr3_aa: CASSGLVWGYEQYF
cdr3_length: 14
v_call: TRBV5-6

cdr3_aa: CASSLTRGTGELFF
cdr3_length: 14
v_call: TRBV7-3

cdr3_aa: CASGGLPDTGTQYF
cdr3_length: 14
v_call: TRBV7-9

cdr3_aa: CASSSGTDTQYF
cdr3_length: 12
v_call: TRBV27

cdr3_aa: CASSSGTRSLDEQFF
cdr3_length: 15
v_call: TRBV7-6

cdr3_aa: CASSLAHLTSSYNEQFF
cdr3_length: 17
v_call: TRBV5-4

cdr3_aa: CASSWRGGNTGELFF
cdr3_length: 15
v_call: TRBV6-5

cdr3_aa: CASSLKGEETQYF
cdr3_length: 13
v_call: TRBV7-8

cdr3_aa: CASSLDQGTQYF
cdr3_length: 12
v_call: TRBV7-8

cdr3_aa: CASSTRTGGDTQYF
cdr3_length: 14
v_call: TRBV7-3

cdr3_aa: CASSFTGAQPQHF
cdr3_length: 13
v_call: TRBV5-6

cdr3_aa: CASSLTGTSGGETQYF
cdr3_length: 16
v_call: TRBV19

cdr3_aa: CASSLGGTAYEQYF
cdr3_length: 14
v_call: TRBV28